The 6 T cell receptor beta chains given below trace back to one sample, sequenced in a study of control samples from healthy donors and cancer patients. TCRdb's table, derived via immunoSEQ multiplex PCR, lists solely in-frame clones and lacks some. The sample consists of roughly 170,000 clones, 93% of them appearing once. Sequencing was carried out using blood. Receptor source: a woman between 55 and 75 years old in good health.

The rearrangement joins TRBV29-1 to TRBJ2-3, with D unclear. Trimming took off 4 bases at V and 1 base at J, with 12 bases between the two ends. Germline V gives CDR1 SQVTM, CDR2 ANQGSEA. The length of the CDR3 is 14 residues. For the CDR3, the DNA is TGCAGCGTTGTTATCAGAGGTGGCACAGATACGCAGTATTTT. Amino acid sequence: CSVVIRGGTDTQYF.

Written as DNA, the CDR3 is TGTGCCAGCAGTGAAGTTAACGTCCTCACTGGCTACACCTTC. It specifies CASSEVNVLTGYTF. The rearrangement uses TRBV6-1 and TRBJ1-2; unclear D gene. Germline values: CDR1 MNHNS, CDR2 SASEGT. Trimming took off 1 base at V and 7 bases at J, with 13 bases between the two ends. CDR3 length: 14 amino acids.

The chain couples TRBV9 to TRBJ1-4; TRBD1 aligns across 9 bases. Per the germline V gene, CDR1 is SGDLS and CDR2 is YYNGEE. The CDR3 is made up of 14 amino acids. J gave up 5 bases and V 7 bases, and 6 bases lay outside the gene matches. CDR3 in DNA: TGTGCCAGCTCGTCCGGGACAGGGAATGAAAAACTGTTTTTT. Translating gives CASSSGTGNEKLFF.

The chain links TRBV4-1 to TRBJ2-3; D gene ambiguous. The CDR3 extends over 16 amino acids. Between the trimmed V and J ends, which lost 0 bases and 0 bases, there was a span of 10 bases. Germline assignment: CDR1 MGHRA and CDR2 YSYEKL. CDR3 region: CASSQELTSSTDTQYF. The CDR3 DNA reads as TGCGCCAGCAGCCAAGAACTGACTTCAAGCACAGATACGCAGTATTTT.

This chain joins TRBV12-3 or TRBV12-4 and TRBJ2-2; the D is unclear. V was trimmed by 3 bases and J by 6 bases, leaving 8 bases between them. The CDR3 is 13 amino acids. Here the CDR3 reads CASSLFRAGELFF. In DNA form, the CDR3 reads TGTGCCAGCAGTTTGTTCCGCGCCGGGGAGCTGTTTTTT.

The J gene is TRBJ1-4, the V gene TRBV5-1; D is possibly TRBD1 (5 bases). The CDR3 length is 13 residues. CDR1 and CDR2 (germline): SGHRS, YFSETQ. CDR3 amino acids: CATSPGGNEKLFF. The CDR3, as DNA: TGCGCTACCTCCCCGGGGGGGAATGAAAAACTGTTTTTT.